One sample yielded the 26 T cell receptor beta chains listed below, sequenced in a study of cytomegalovirus exposure and HLA in healthy donors. Data came from immunoSEQ multiplex PCR; TCRdb stores just in-frame clones and leaves some out. Of roughly 120,000 clones in the sample, over 85% are singletons; the top ten hold about 1.9%. Sequencing was carried out using PBMCs. Source of these receptors: a woman in her late teens or twenties in good health and CMV-seronegative.

This chain joins TRBV28 and TRBJ1-2; 10 bases are shared with TRBD1. This CDR3 has 16 residues. Trimming cost V 5 bases and J 8 bases; bases outside gene matches: 14. Germline V gene sequence: CDR1 MDHEN, CDR2 SYDVKM. The DNA of the CDR3 is TGTGCCAGCAGTCCGGGGGGCGTCGGACAGGGGGACGGCTACACCTTC. It is translated as CASSPGGVGQGDGYTF.

V and J are TRBV27 and TRBJ2-2; 8 bases match TRBD1. This CDR3 contains 15 residues. The trim removed 8 bases at V and 3 bases at J, leaving 8 bases unmatched. Germline V lookup: CDR1 MNHEY, CDR2 SMNVEV (reference sequence). The CDR3: CASRPLGQDTGELFF. The DNA of the CDR3 is TGTGCCAGCCGGCCGCTGGGACAGGACACCGGGGAGCTGTTTTTT.

This chain joins TRBV7-3 and TRBJ2-3; maybe TRBD1 (5 bases). The CDR3 is made up of 14 amino acids. CDR1 is SGHTA and CDR2 is FQGTGA in the germline V gene. With 5 bases removed from V and 2 bases from J, the gap between germline ends came to 11 bases. CDR3 DNA: TGTGCCAGCAGCCCTCGACAGATCACAGATACGCAGTATTTT. Protein sequence: CASSPRQITDTQYF.

The chain couples TRBV11-2 to TRBJ2-7, with D uncertain. CDR3 length: 13 amino acids. Trimming removed 2 bases at V and 2 bases at J, with 7 bases between. Germline V gene lookup returns CDR1 SGHAT and CDR2 FQNNGV. For the CDR3, the DNA is TGTGCCAGCAGCTTAACGCAGACCTACGAGCAGTACTTC. Its translation is CASSLTQTYEQYF.

The rearrangement uses TRBV7-2 and TRBJ1-2; D is undetermined. The CDR3 loop spans 16 amino acids. Germline V gene data show CDR1 as SGHTA and CDR2 as FQGNSA. Trimming took off 1 base at V and 0 bases at J, with 12 bases between the two ends. DNA of the CDR3: TGTGCCAGCAGCTTAGATCAGCTCGGAGCTAACTATGGCTACACCTTC. Its translation is CASSLDQLGANYGYTF.

CDR3 loop: CASKRDRGADTIYF. DNA of the CDR3: TGTGCCAGTAAGAGGGACAGGGGCGCGGACACCATATATTTT. The rearrangement joins TRBV19 to TRBJ1-3; 10 nucleotides align to TRBD1. This CDR3 comprises 14 residues. Germline CDR1 and CDR2: LNHDA and SQIVND (reference sequence). J was trimmed by 8 bases and V by 7 bases; bases with no gene match: 8. The full variable domain, in which reference TRBV19 and TRBJ1-3 provide the parts outside the CDR3, is DGGITQSPKYLFRKEGQNVTLSCEQNLNHDAMYWYRQDPGQGLRLIYYSQIVNDFQKGDIAEGYSVSREKKESFPLTVTSAQKNPTAFYLCASKRDRGADTIYFGEGSWLTVV.

This chain uses TRBV7-2 with TRBJ2-2; TRBD1 is a possible D gene (6 bases). Germline V gene data show CDR1 as SGHTA and CDR2 as FQGNSA. The V gene lost 5 bases and the J gene lost 3 bases, with 13 bases spanning the gap. The CDR3 extends over 15 amino acids. CDR3 residues: CASSRDTQDTGELFF. CDR3 in DNA: TGTGCCAGCAGCCGGGACACTCAGGACACCGGGGAGCTGTTTTTT.

The V call is TRBV11-2, the J call TRBJ2-7, with 8 nucleotides matching TRBD1. V lost 6 bases to trimming and J lost 6 bases; unmatched junction nucleotides: 16. Germline CDR1 and CDR2: SGHAT and FQNNGV. This CDR3 has 16 residues. This chain's CDR3 is CASRGLRTGYFSEQYF. The CDR3 nucleotides are TGTGCCAGCAGGGGCCTCAGGACAGGGTATTTTAGCGAGCAGTACTTC.

V and J are TRBV5-1 and TRBJ2-7; 10 bases are a match to TRBD1. The germline V gene has CDR1 SGHRS and CDR2 YFSETQ. V trimming: 6 bases; J trimming: 0 bases; junction bases outside the gene matches: 6. This CDR3 has 15 residues. CDR3 in amino acids: CASNWGQGTSYEQYF. CDR3 in DNA: TGCGCCAGCAACTGGGGACAGGGGACCTCCTACGAGCAGTACTTC.

V usage is TRBV27 and J usage is TRBJ1-1; 7 nucleotides agree with TRBD1. The CDR3 has 13 residues. Trimming removed 6 bases from V and 2 bases from J; junction bases left unmatched: 3. The V gene's germline CDR1 is MNHEY and CDR2 SMNVEV (reference sequence). As DNA, the CDR3 is TGTGCCAGCAGGGGGACAGCCAACACTGAAGCTTTCTTT. Translating it yields CASRGTANTEAFF.

This clone was seen a single time. The CDR3 sequence is CASSPRALIRGSTYEQYF. The CDR3 nucleotides are TGCGCCAGCAGTCCGCGGGCCTTGATCCGCGGGTCCACCTACGAGCAGTACTTC. This chain uses TRBV23-1 with TRBJ2-7; tentative D call: TRBD2 (5 bases). TRBV23-1 is designated an ORF whose function remains uncertain. Trimming cost V 4 bases and J 2 bases, with 24 bases left between them. The CDR3 spans 18 residues.

The rearrangement links TRBV7-9 to TRBJ2-7; 8 positions agree with TRBD1. J lost 3 bases, V lost 6 bases, and 7 bases had no gene match. The CDR3 runs 14 residues. The V gene's germline CDR1 is SEHNR and CDR2 FQNEAQ (reference sequence). The CDR3 DNA reads as TGTGCCAGCAGTTCCGGACAGGGTTTCTACGAGCAGTACTTC. It encodes CASSSGQGFYEQYF.

The CDR3 DNA reads as TGTGCCAGCAGCCAAGATAGTACGGGTGCTAGCACAGATACGCAGTATTTT. This sequence encodes CASSQDSTGASTDTQYF. The rearrangement uses TRBV4-2 and TRBJ2-3; D is unresolved. The V and J ends lost 0 bases and 0 bases respectively, with 13 bases between them. This CDR3 has 17 amino acids. In germline, CDR1 is LGHNA, CDR2 YNFKEQ.

Only one count was recorded for this clone. V and J are TRBV4-3 and TRBJ2-7; TRBD2 matches 7 bases. V lost 1 base to trimming and J lost 3 bases; unmatched junction nucleotides: 3. This CDR3 spans 14 amino acids. In germline, CDR1 is LGHNA, CDR2 YSLEER. The chain's CDR3 is CASSQAGGFYEQYF. Written as DNA, the CDR3 is TGCGCCAGCAGCCAAGCGGGGGGATTCTACGAGCAGTACTTC.

The V and J genes are TRBV30 and TRBJ1-1; a weak D match, TRBD1 (5 bases). V shed 4 bases and J shed 8 bases, with 17 bases lying between them. Germline V gives CDR1 GTSNPN, CDR2 SVGIG (reference sequence). The CDR3 is made up of 13 amino acids. CDR3 in amino acids: CAWTGEGAREAFF. The CDR3 DNA sequence: TGTGCCTGGACGGGCGAAGGGGCAAGAGAAGCTTTCTTT.

This clone was recorded once. V and J are TRBV15 and TRBJ2-7, with TRBD1 matching 7 bases. CDR3 length: 15 amino acids. V trimming: 0 bases; J trimming: 7 bases; junction bases outside the gene matches: 9. Germline CDR1 and CDR2: LNHNV and YYDKDF (reference sequence). CDR3 residues: CATSRDRGLYGEQYF. DNA for the CDR3: TGTGCCACCAGCAGAGATAGGGGGCTTTACGGGGAGCAGTACTTC.

V is TRBV27 and J is TRBJ1-5; a possible D gene is TRBD1 (6 bases). Deletions cut 8 bases from V and 2 bases from J, with 13 bases between. Looked up from germline, CDR1 is MNHEY and CDR2 is SMNVEV (reference sequence). The CDR3 runs to 14 residues. CDR3 amino acids: CASRGGTGNQPQHF. The CDR3 DNA follows: TGTGCCAGCCGCGGGGGCACGGGCAATCAGCCCCAGCATTTT.

In its sample, this clone was seen once. The rearrangement joins TRBV4-1 to TRBJ2-1; a weak D match, TRBD2 (6 bases). V lost 3 bases and J lost 3, with 12 bases in between. This CDR3 has 15 amino acids. Per the germline V gene, CDR1 is MGHRA and CDR2 is YSYEKL. This CDR3 is CASSQVGRIYNEQFF. The CDR3 DNA is TGCGCCAGCAGCCAGGTTGGGAGGATCTACAATGAGCAGTTCTTC.

The chain has TRBV19 and TRBJ1-2; 7 bases agree with TRBD1. Germline CDR1 LNHDA, CDR2 SQIVND (reference sequence). Losses at the gene ends were 3 bases for V and 0 bases for J; bases not matched to a gene: 4. The CDR3 covers 15 residues. The chain's CDR3 is CASSISGQPNYGYTF. CDR3 nucleotides: TGTGCCAGTAGTATCTCGGGACAGCCTAACTATGGCTACACCTTC.

This clone appeared once. The gene calls are TRBV6-5 and TRBJ2-2; 7 bases are shared with TRBD1. Germline CDR1 and CDR2: MNHEY and SVGAGI. The ends lost 6 bases at V and 7 bases at J; junction bases unmatched: 8. The CDR3 consists of 14 residues. The CDR3 loop is CASRIGGGLGELFF. CDR3 DNA: TGTGCCAGCAGGATAGGGGGCGGTCTCGGGGAGCTGTTTTTT.

The chain carries TRBV13 and TRBJ2-7; no firm D call. The CDR3 runs to 13 residues. The V and J ends lost 3 bases and 0 bases respectively, with 6 bases between them. Per the germline V gene, CDR1 is PRHDT and CDR2 is FYEKMQ (reference sequence). The CDR3 DNA is TGTGCCAGCAGCTTGAGATACTCCTACGAGCAGTACTTC. Translated: CASSLRYSYEQYF.

The chain joins TRBV6-5 to TRBJ1-1; TRBD1 might be the D (6 bases). The V and J ends lost 0 bases and 3 bases respectively, with 11 bases between them. Germline loops: CDR1 MNHEY, CDR2 SVGAGI. The CDR3 loop spans 15 amino acids. CDR3 region: CASSYSGGRDTEAFF. The DNA for the CDR3 is TGTGCCAGCAGTTACTCCGGGGGGCGGGACACTGAAGCTTTCTTT.

The chain is built from TRBV28 and TRBJ2-7; no definite D call. The V gene lost 3 bases and the J gene lost 6 bases, with 15 bases spanning the gap. CDR1 and CDR2 from the germline V gene are MDHEN and SYDVKM. The CDR3 has 14 residues. CDR3 sequence: CASSLLASFSEQYF. The CDR3 DNA reads TGTGCCAGCAGTTTGTTAGCTTCCTTTAGCGAGCAGTACTTC.

Turning to this clone: This sample includes further DNA sequences coding for the same CDR3. The genes are TRBV7-3 and TRBJ2-2, with D maybe TRBD2 (6 bases). This CDR3 is built from 14 residues. Germline V gene sequence: CDR1 SGHTA, CDR2 FQGTGA. V was trimmed by 1 base and J by 6 bases, leaving 9 bases between them. CDR3 sequence reads: CASSLRGRPGELFF. The CDR3 DNA reads TGTGCCAGCAGCTTAAGAGGGAGGCCCGGGGAGCTGTTTTTT.

This clone has more than one count but fewer than ten. The chain recombines TRBV2 with TRBJ1-5; D may be TRBD1 (6 bases). Germline CDR1 and CDR2: SNHLY and FYNNEI. CDR3 length: 15 amino acids. V was pared by 0 bases and J by 4 bases, with 10 bases between. CDR3: CASSEARQGNQPQHF. For the CDR3, the DNA is TGTGCCAGCAGTGAAGCGCGGCAGGGGAATCAGCCCCAGCATTTT.

This chain joins TRBV5-5 and TRBJ1-1, with D maybe TRBD1 (5 bases). The V gene lost 1 base and the J gene lost 5 bases, with 9 bases spanning the gap. Germline loops: CDR1 SGHKS, CDR2 YYEKEE (reference sequence). The CDR3 consists of 13 residues. CDR3 sequence: CASSLSRGTEAFF. The CDR3 nucleotides read TGTGCCAGCAGCTTGTCCCGGGGGACTGAAGCTTTCTTT.